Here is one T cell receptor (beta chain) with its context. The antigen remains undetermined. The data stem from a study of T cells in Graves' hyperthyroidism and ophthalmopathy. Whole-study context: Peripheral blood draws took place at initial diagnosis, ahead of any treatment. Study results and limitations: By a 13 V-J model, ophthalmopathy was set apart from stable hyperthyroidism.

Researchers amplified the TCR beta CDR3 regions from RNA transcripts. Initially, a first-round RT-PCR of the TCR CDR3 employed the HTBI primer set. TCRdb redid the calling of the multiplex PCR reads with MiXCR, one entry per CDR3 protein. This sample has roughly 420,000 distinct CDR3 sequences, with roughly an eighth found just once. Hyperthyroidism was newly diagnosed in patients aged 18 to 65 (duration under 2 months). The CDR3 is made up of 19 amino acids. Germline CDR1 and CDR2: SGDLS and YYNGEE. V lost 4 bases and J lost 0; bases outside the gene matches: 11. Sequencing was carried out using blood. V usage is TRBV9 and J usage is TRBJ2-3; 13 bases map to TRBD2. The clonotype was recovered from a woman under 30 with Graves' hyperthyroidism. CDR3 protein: CASSPRLAGGGGSTDTQYF. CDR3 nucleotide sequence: TGTGCCAGCAGCCCCCGACTAGCGGGGGGAGGTGGGAGCACAGATACGCAGTATTTT.